The 22 T cell receptor beta chains reported below all come from one sample, sequenced in a study of blood T cell repertoires in COVID-19. Repertoires were generated with immunoSEQ multiplex PCR, while TCRdb's copy carries only in-frame clones and drops some. Of around 190,000 clones in the sample, 70% to 90% are singletons; the top ten hold under 5%. The material sequenced was peripheral blood. All receptors come from a human donor in a cohort sampled during active COVID-19.

The chain recombines TRBV12-3 or TRBV12-4 with TRBJ1-1; tentative D call: TRBD1 (6 bases). This CDR3 is 12 amino acids long. Trimming stripped 7 bases from V and 10 bases from J, with 16 bases between. The CDR3 DNA sequence: TGTGCCAGCATCCTGCGGGGGGCGTTAGCTTTCTTT. It codes for CASILRGALAFF.

The chain uses TRBV29-1 and TRBJ2-1; D remains ambiguous. V was shortened by 8 bases and J by 9 bases, with 17 bases between the two germline ends. The CDR3 is made up of 12 amino acids. Germline-derived CDR1 and CDR2 are SQVTM and ANQGSEA. The CDR3 loop is CSSVIFPGEQFF. DNA for the CDR3: TGCAGCTCTGTTATATTCCCAGGTGAGCAGTTCTTC.

The chain links TRBV5-5 to TRBJ1-2, with a tentative D call TRBD1 (6 bases). CDR1 and CDR2 (germline): SGHKS, YYEKEE (reference sequence). The length of the CDR3 is 14 residues. The ends were cut back, 4 bases at V and 4 bases at J, with 14 bases in the middle. CDR3 amino acids: CASSRGGAGYGYTF. CDR3 nucleotides: TGTGCCAGCAGCCGCGGGGGCGCAGGCTATGGCTACACCTTC.

The chain has TRBV11-2 and TRBJ1-1; D is possibly TRBD1 (5 bases). The CDR3 spans 13 residues. CDR1 SGHAT and CDR2 FQNNGV come from the germline V gene. V lost 5 bases and J lost 6, with 13 bases in between. The CDR3 coding sequence is TGTGCCAGCAGCCCCCCGGGGGGACCTGAAGCTTTCTTT. As protein: CASSPPGGPEAFF.

The rearrangement joins TRBV5-1 to TRBJ2-3, with 9 bases identical to TRBD1. Germline loops: CDR1 SGHRS, CDR2 YFSETQ. The length of the CDR3 is 14 residues. V was clipped by 4 bases and J by 3 bases; unmatched bases: 3. In nucleotides, the CDR3 is TGCGCCAGCAGCAAAGGACAGGGGACAGATACGCAGTATTTT. It translates to CASSKGQGTDTQYF.

This chain links TRBV2 with TRBJ2-7, with 10 bases that match TRBD1. The CDR3 contains 15 residues. Germline CDR1 and CDR2: SNHLY and FYNNEI. The junction had 6 bases not matched to a gene; V was cut back by 7 bases and J by 0 bases. The CDR3 loop reads CASKGQGLYSYEQYF. The CDR3 DNA reads TGTGCCAGCAAGGGACAGGGGTTGTACTCCTACGAGCAGTACTTC.

The chain carries TRBV19 and TRBJ1-1; the D gene is possibly TRBD1 (6 bases). The ends were cut back, 1 base at V and 4 bases at J, with 13 bases in the middle. The CDR3 runs 15 residues. CDR1 and CDR2 (germline): LNHDA, SQIVND (reference sequence). CDR3 amino acids: CASSIAPTGLTEAFF. The CDR3 DNA follows: TGTGCCAGTAGTATAGCCCCGACAGGTCTCACTGAAGCTTTCTTT.

CDR3 coding DNA: TGCGCCAGCAGCTTGGCTCAGGGGGCGGGTAATTCACCCCTCCACTTT. Encoded protein: CASSLAQGAGNSPLHF. The chain recombines TRBV5-1 with TRBJ1-6, with 8 bases fitting TRBD1. The CDR3 loop spans 16 amino acids. Losses at the gene ends were 0 bases for V and 6 bases for J; bases not matched to a gene: 5. CDR1 is SGHRS, CDR2 YFSETQ, per germline.

The chain links TRBV5-5 to TRBJ1-5; possibly TRBD1 for D (5 bases). The V end lost 1 base, the J end lost 7 bases, and 12 bases lay between the germline ends. CDR1 and CDR2 (germline): SGHKS, YYEKEE (reference sequence). This CDR3 comprises 14 residues. CDR3 region: CASSLTVRGQPQHF. CDR3 bases: TGTGCCAGCAGCTTGACGGTTCGGGGGCAGCCCCAGCATTTT.

The gene calls are TRBV6-4 and TRBJ1-6; D gene ambiguous. The germline gives CDR1 MRHNA, CDR2 SNTAGT. The CDR3 consists of 19 residues. V was pared by 0 bases and J by 0 bases, with 15 bases between. This CDR3 reads CASSDSYFPGCSYNSPLHF. The CDR3 DNA is TGTGCCAGCAGTGACTCGTATTTCCCCGGGTGCTCCTATAATTCACCCCTCCACTTT.

The V call is TRBV5-1, the J call TRBJ2-3, with 7 bases lining up with TRBD1. The CDR3 length is 17 residues. The germline gives CDR1 SGHRS, CDR2 YFSETQ. Losses at the gene ends were 4 bases for V and 11 bases for J; bases not matched to a gene: 22. In DNA, the CDR3 is TGCGCCAGCAGCCCCCAAGGAACAGGGGCGGCCGCTTTTAGGCAGTATTTT. Its translation is CASSPQGTGAAAFRQYF.

The J gene is TRBJ2-7, the V gene TRBV28; TRBD2 agrees at 8 bases. This CDR3 comprises 14 residues. Per germline, CDR1 MDHEN and CDR2 SYDVKM. The V segment lost 6 bases and the J segment 1 base; nucleotides outside the gene matches: 5. The CDR3 loop reads CASRRAGDSYEQYF. DNA of the CDR3: TGTGCCAGCAGAAGAGCGGGGGATTCCTACGAGCAGTACTTC.

This clone was counted only a few times. The V gene is TRBV6-5, the J gene TRBJ2-2; 8 bases line up with TRBD2. After removal of 6 bases from V and 4 bases from J, the junction contained 7 bases not matched to a gene. Germline loops: CDR1 MNHEY, CDR2 SVGAGI. CDR3 size: 15 residues. The CDR3 loop is CASRQREWVTGELFF. CDR3 DNA sequence: TGTGCCAGCAGACAGCGGGAGTGGGTCACCGGGGAGCTGTTTTTT.

The rearrangement links TRBV19 to TRBJ2-3; 8 nucleotides match TRBD2. CDR1 is LNHDA, CDR2 SQIVND, per germline (reference sequence). This CDR3 comprises 15 residues. J lost 3 bases, V lost 7 bases, and 9 bases had no gene match. CDR3 region: CASNDGGGGTDTQYF. DNA for the CDR3: TGTGCCAGTAATGATGGGGGCGGGGGGACAGATACGCAGTATTTT.

The rearrangement joins TRBV19 to TRBJ2-5; D is uncertain. The CDR3 runs 11 residues. Trimming removed 4 bases at V and 4 bases at J, with 4 bases between. Germline V lookup: CDR1 LNHDA, CDR2 SQIVND (reference sequence). The CDR3 nucleotides are TGTGCCAGTAGTAGGGCAGAGACCCAGTACTTC. Protein product: CASSRAETQYF.

V usage is TRBV5-5 and J usage is TRBJ2-7; no reliable D call. Trimming removed 1 base from V and 1 base from J, with 12 bases in between. CDR1 and CDR2 from the germline V gene are SGHKS and YYEKEE (reference sequence). The CDR3 consists of 15 residues. The CDR3 loop reads CASSLLFVGSYEQYF. The CDR3 region has the DNA TGTGCCAGCAGCTTGTTATTTGTCGGGTCCTACGAGCAGTACTTC.

The chain has TRBV7-2 and TRBJ2-5; 10 nucleotides agree with TRBD2. Trimming cost V 6 bases and J 4 bases; bases outside gene matches: 8. The CDR3 runs to 15 residues. The germline CDR1 and CDR2 sequences are SGHTA and FQGNSA. The CDR3 DNA follows: TGTGCCAGCAGTATAGCGGGGGGACGTGGAGAGACCCAGTACTTC. This translates into CASSIAGGRGETQYF.

The gene calls are TRBV11-3 and TRBJ2-3, with TRBD2 identical over 14 bases. V lost 4 bases, J lost 4 bases, and 7 bases stayed unmatched. CDR1 is SGHNT and CDR2 is YENEEA in the germline V gene. This CDR3 comprises 17 residues. The DNA of the CDR3 is TGTGCCAGCAGCTCGGGACTAGCGGGGGCAATCCCAGATACGCAGTATTTT. Translation: CASSSGLAGAIPDTQYF.

The chain carries TRBV5-1 and TRBJ1-1; D might be TRBD1 (6 bases). With 0 bases removed from V and 4 bases from J, the gap between germline ends came to 25 bases. Germline CDR1 SGHRS, CDR2 YFSETQ. CDR3 length: 19 amino acids. The CDR3 bases are TGCGCCAGCAGCTTGGCCCAGCTCAGCCTACAGGGTAAATTCACTGAAGCTTTCTTT. Translated: CASSLAQLSLQGKFTEAFF.

DNA of the CDR3: TGTGCCAGCAGCACAGGGGATTCGGAGACCCAGTACTTC. It translates to CASSTGDSETQYF. This sequence joins TRBV5-4 and TRBJ2-5; 7 nucleotides line up with TRBD1. After removal of 4 bases from V and 5 bases from J, the junction contained 5 bases not matched to a gene. Germline CDR1 is SGHNT and CDR2 is YYREEE (reference sequence). The CDR3 sequence is 13 residues long.

Concerning this clone itself: Different DNA sequences within this sample yield the same CDR3. The gene calls are TRBV10-2 and TRBJ2-7; D unresolved. Trimming pared 6 bases from V and 2 bases from J, leaving 23 bases between. CDR3 size: 17 residues. Germline CDR1 is WSHSY and CDR2 is SAAADI. The CDR3 sequence is CASSPIDTPMKAYEQYF. The CDR3 DNA follows: TGCGCCAGCAGCCCAATCGACACGCCGATGAAGGCCTACGAGCAGTACTTC.

The chain combines TRBV28 with TRBJ1-4; 7 bases line up with TRBD1. This CDR3 has 14 residues. Germline CDR1 reads MDHEN; CDR2 reads SYDVKM. The V and J ends lost 6 bases and 10 bases, in that order; junction bases with no gene match: 11. The CDR3 DNA reads as TGTGCCAGCAGACCGGACAGGACCCCGGGAAAACTGTTTTTT. It translates to CASRPDRTPGKLFF.